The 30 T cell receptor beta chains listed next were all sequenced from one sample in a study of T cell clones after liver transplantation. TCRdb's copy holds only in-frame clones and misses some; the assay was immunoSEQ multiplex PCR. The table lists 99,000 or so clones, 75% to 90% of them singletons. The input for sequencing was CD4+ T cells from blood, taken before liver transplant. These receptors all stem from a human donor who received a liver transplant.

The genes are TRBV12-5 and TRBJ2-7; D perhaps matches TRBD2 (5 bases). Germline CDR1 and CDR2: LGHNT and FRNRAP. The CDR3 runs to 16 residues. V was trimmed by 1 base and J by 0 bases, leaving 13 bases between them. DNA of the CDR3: TGTGCTAGTGGTTTGGACCAAGAGGGAAACTCCTACGAGCAGTACTTC. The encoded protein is CASGLDQEGNSYEQYF.

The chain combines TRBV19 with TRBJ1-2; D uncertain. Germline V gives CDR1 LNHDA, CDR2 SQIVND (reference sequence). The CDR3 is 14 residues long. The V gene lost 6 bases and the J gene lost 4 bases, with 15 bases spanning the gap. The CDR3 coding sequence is TGTGCCAGTAGGGCGGACGGCTTTTCCTATGGCTACACCTTC. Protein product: CASRADGFSYGYTF.

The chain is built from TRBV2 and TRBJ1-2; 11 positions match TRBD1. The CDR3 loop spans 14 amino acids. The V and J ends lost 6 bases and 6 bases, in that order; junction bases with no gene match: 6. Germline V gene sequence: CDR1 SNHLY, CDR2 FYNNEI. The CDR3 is CASRGQGDYNGYTF. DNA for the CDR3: TGTGCCAGCAGGGGACAGGGGGACTACAATGGCTACACCTTC.

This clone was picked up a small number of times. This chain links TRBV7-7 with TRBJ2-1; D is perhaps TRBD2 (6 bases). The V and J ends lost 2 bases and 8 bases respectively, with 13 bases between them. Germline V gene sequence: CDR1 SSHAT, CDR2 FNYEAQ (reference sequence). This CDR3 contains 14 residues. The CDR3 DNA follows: TGTGCCAGCAGCTTATATACTAGCTCGCATGAGCAGTTCTTC. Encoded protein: CASSLYTSSHEQFF.

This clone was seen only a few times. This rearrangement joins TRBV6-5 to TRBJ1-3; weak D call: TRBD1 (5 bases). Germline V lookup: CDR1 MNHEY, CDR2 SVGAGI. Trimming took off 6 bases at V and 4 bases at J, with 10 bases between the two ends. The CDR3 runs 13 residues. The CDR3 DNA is TGTGCCAGCAGACGGGACGGAGGAAACACCATATATTTT. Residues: CASRRDGGNTIYF.

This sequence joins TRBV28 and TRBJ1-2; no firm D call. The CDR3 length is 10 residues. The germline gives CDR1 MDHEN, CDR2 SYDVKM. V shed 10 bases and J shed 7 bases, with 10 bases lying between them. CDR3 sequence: CATSTSGYTF. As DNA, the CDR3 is TGTGCCACCTCGACTTCTGGCTACACCTTC.

CDR3 nucleotides: TGTGCCAGCGCCGACAGGGGGCGCGTGAGGAGCAATCAGCCCCAGCATTTT. It codes for CASADRGRVRSNQPQHF. The J gene is TRBJ1-5, the V gene TRBV28; 10 bases fit TRBD1. The V gene's germline CDR1 is MDHEN and CDR2 SYDVKM. There are 17 residues in the CDR3. The V and J ends lost 8 bases and 1 base, in that order; junction bases with no gene match: 11.

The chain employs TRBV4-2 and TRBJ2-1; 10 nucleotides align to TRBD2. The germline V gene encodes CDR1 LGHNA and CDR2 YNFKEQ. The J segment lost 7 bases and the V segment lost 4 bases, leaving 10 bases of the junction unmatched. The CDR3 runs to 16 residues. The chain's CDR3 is CASSPQLAGAGNEQFF. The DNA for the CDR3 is TGTGCCAGCAGCCCCCAGCTAGCGGGAGCGGGGAATGAGCAGTTCTTC.

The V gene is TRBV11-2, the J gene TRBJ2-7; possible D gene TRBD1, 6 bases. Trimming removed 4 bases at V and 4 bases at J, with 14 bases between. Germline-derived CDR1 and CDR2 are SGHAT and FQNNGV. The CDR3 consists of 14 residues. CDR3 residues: CASSSGVRLYEQYF. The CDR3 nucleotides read TGTGCCAGCAGCTCAGGGGTGCGGCTTTACGAGCAGTACTTC. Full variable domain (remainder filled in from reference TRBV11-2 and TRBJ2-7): EAGVAQSPRYKIIEKRQSVAFWCNPISGHATLYWYQQILGQGPKLLIQFQNNGVVDDSQLPKDRFSAERLKGVDSTLKIQPAKLEDSAVYLCASSSGVRLYEQYFGPGTRLTVT.

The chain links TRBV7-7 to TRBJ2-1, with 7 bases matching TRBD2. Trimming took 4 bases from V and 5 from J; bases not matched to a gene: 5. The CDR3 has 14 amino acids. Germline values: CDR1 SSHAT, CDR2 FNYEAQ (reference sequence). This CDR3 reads CASSSSGTNNEQFF. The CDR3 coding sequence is TGTGCCAGCAGCTCCTCCGGGACTAACAATGAGCAGTTCTTC. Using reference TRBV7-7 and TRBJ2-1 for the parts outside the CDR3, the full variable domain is GAGVSQSPRYKVTKRGQDVTLRCDPISSHATLYWYQQALGQGPEFLTYFNYEAQPDKSGLPSDRFSAERPEGSISTLTIQRTEQRDSAMYRCASSSSGTNNEQFFGPGTRLTVL.

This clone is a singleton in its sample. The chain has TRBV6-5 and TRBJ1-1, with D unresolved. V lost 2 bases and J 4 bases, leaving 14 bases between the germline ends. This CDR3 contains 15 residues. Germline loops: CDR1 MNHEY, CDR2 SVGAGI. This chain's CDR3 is CASSYEEVGSTEAFF. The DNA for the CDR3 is TGTGCCAGCAGTTACGAAGAGGTAGGAAGCACTGAAGCTTTCTTT.

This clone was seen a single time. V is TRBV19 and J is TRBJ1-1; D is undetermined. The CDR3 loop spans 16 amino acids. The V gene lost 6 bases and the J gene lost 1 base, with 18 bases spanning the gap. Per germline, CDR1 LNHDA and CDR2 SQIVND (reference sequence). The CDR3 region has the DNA TGTGCCAGTAGACACCAAAGAGACGCCCAGAACACTGAAGCTTTCTTT. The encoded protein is CASRHQRDAQNTEAFF.

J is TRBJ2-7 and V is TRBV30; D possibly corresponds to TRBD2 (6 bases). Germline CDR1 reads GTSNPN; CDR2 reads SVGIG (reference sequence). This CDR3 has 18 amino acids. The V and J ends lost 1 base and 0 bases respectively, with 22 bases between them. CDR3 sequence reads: CAWSATIRGGKSSYEQYF. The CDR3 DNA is TGTGCCTGGAGTGCCACTATTCGAGGCGGGAAGAGCTCCTACGAGCAGTACTTC.

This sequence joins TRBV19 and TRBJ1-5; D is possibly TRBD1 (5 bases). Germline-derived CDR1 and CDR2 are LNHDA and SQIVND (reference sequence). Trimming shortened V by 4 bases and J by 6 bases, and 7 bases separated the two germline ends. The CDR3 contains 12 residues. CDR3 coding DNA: TGTGCCAGTAGTAGGGGCGCTCAGCCCCAGCATTTT. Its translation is CASSRGAQPQHF.

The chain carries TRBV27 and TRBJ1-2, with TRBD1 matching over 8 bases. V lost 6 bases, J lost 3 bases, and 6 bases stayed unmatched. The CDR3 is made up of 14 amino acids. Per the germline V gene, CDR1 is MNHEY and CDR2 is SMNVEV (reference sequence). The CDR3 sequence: CASRRQGMDYGYTF. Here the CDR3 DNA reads TGTGCCAGCAGAAGACAGGGGATGGACTATGGCTACACCTTC.

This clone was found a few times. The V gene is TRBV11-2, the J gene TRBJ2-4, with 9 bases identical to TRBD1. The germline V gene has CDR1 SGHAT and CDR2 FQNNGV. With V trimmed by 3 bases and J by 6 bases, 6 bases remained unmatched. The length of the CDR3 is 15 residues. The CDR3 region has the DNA TGTGCCAGCAGCTTGGGACAGGGTATAATAAACATTCAGTACTTC. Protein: CASSLGQGIINIQYF. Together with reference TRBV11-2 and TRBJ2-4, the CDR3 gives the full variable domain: EAGVAQSPRYKIIEKRQSVAFWCNPISGHATLYWYQQILGQGPKLLIQFQNNGVVDDSQLPKDRFSAERLKGVDSTLKIQPAKLEDSAVYLCASSLGQGIINIQYFGAGTRLSVL.

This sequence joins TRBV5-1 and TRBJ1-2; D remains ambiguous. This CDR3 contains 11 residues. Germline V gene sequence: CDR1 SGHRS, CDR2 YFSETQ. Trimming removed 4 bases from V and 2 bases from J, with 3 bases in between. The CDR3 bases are TGCGCCAGCAGCGCCAACTATGGCTACACCTTC. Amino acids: CASSANYGYTF.

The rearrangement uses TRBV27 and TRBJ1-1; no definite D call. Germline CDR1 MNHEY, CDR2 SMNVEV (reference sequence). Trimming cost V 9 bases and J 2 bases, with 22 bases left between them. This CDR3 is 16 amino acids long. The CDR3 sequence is CASSRSPGVGNTEAFF. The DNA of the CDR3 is TGTGCCAGTAGTCGAAGTCCTGGGGTCGGCAACACTGAAGCTTTCTTT.

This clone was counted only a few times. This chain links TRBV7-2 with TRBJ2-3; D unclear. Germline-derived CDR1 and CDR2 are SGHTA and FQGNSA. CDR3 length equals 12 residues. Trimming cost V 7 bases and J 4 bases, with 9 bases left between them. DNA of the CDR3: TGTGCCAGCACCGAGGCCCCAGATACGCAGTATTTT. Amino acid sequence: CASTEAPDTQYF.

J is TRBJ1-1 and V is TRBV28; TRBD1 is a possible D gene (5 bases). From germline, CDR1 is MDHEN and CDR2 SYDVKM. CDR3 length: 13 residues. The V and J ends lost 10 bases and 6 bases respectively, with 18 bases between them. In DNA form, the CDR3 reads TGTGCCATCCGGGGCCCCATAGGCGCTGAAGCTTTCTTT. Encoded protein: CAIRGPIGAEAFF.

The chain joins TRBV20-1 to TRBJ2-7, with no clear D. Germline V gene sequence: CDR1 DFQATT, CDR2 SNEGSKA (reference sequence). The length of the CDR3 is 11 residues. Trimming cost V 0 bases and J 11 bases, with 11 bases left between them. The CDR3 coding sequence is TGCAGTGCTAGAGAGGGCGAAAGAAAGTACTTC. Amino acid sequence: CSAREGERKYF.

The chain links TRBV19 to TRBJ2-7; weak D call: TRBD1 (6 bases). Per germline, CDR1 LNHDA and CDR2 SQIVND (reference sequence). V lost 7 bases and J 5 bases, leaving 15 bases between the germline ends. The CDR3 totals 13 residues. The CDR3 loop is CASMSGATHEQYF. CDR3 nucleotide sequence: TGTGCCAGTATGTCAGGGGCCACTCACGAGCAGTACTTC.

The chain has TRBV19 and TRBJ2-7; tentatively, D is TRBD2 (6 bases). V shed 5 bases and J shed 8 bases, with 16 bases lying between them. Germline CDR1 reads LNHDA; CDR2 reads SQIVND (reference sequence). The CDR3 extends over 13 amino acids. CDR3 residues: CASSRGTGEKQYF. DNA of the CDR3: TGTGCCAGTAGTCGAGGGACTGGGGAGAAGCAGTACTTC.

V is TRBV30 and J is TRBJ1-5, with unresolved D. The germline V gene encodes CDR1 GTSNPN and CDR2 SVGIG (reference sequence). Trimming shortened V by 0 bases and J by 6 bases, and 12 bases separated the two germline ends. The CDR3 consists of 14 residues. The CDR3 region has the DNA TGTGCCTGGAGTGTAGGTCTAGGAGGTCAGCCCCAGCATTTT. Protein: CAWSVGLGGQPQHF.

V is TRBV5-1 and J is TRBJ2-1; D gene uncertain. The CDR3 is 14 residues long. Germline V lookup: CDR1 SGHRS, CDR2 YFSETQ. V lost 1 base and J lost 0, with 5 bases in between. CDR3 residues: CASSLLSSYNEQFF. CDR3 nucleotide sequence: TGCGCCAGCAGCTTGTTGAGCTCCTACAATGAGCAGTTCTTC.

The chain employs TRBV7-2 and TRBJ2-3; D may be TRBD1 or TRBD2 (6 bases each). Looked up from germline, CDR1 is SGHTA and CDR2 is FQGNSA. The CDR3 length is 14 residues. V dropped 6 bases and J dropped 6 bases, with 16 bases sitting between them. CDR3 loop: CASSHLRGEDTQYF. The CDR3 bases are TGTGCCAGCAGTCACCTAAGGGGGGAGGATACGCAGTATTTT. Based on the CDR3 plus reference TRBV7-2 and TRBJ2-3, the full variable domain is GAGVSQSPSNKVTEKGKDVELRCDPISGHTALYWYRQSLGQGLEFLIYFQGNSAPDKSGLPSDRFSAERTGGSVSTLTIQRTQQEDSAVYLCASSHLRGEDTQYFGPGTRLTVL.

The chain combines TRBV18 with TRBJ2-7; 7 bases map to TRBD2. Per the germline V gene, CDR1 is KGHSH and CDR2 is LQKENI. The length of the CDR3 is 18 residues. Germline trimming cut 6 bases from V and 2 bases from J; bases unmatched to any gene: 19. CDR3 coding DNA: TGTGCCAGCTCCCCAATCCCCTACAGCGGCGGGGGTACCTACGAGCAGTACTTC. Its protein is CASSPIPYSGGGTYEQYF.

The CDR3 nucleotides are TGTGCCAGCAGCTTAGGGCGGGGGTATCAGCCCCAGCATTTT. Amino acid sequence: CASSLGRGYQPQHF. This rearrangement joins TRBV7-2 to TRBJ1-5, with D tentatively TRBD1 (5 bases). CDR3 length: 14 amino acids. CDR1 and CDR2 (germline): SGHTA, FQGNSA. With 1 base removed from V and 5 bases from J, the gap between germline ends came to 9 bases. Filled out from reference TRBV7-2 and TRBJ1-5, the complete variable domain reads GAGVSQSPSNKVTEKGKDVELRCDPISGHTALYWYRQSLGQGLEFLIYFQGNSAPDKSGLPSDRFSAERTGGSVSTLTIQRTQQEDSAVYLCASSLGRGYQPQHFGDGTRLSIL.

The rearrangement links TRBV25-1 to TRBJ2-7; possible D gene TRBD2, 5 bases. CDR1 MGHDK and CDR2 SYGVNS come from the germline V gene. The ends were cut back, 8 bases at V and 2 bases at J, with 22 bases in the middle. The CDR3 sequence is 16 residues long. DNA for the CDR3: TGTGCCAGCTCACCCTCTCGGGAAGGGTCCCCCTACGAGCAGTACTTC. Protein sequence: CASSPSREGSPYEQYF.

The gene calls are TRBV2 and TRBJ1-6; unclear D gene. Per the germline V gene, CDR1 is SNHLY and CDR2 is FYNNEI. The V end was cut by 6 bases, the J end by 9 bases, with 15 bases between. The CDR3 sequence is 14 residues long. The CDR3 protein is CASRDLYVGSPLHF. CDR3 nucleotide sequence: TGTGCCAGCAGGGATCTCTATGTCGGTTCACCCCTCCACTTT.